The 8 T cell receptor beta chains given below trace back to one sample, sequenced in a study of response to subunit inactivated influenza vaccine. TCRdb fed the RT-PCR reads into MiXCR, producing one record per CDR3 protein. Found here are 550,000 to 600,000 distinct CDR3 sequences, around 11% of them singletons; the top ten hold 10%. This specimen was PBMCs from blood, taken on the day of vaccination. Receptors originate from a man aged 45-60 years who received an inactivated influenza vaccine.

This clonotype was counted a few times. This chain joins TRBV5-6 and TRBJ2-3; a possible D gene is TRBD1 (5 bases). The CDR3 spans 12 residues. Trimming pared 5 bases from V and 6 bases from J, leaving 10 bases between. CDR1 SGHDT and CDR2 YYEEEE come from the germline V gene. CDR3 nucleotide sequence: TGTGCCAGCAGGGACAATGTGGATACGCAGTATTTT. It is translated as CASRDNVDTQYF. Supplemented by reference TRBV5-6 and TRBJ2-3, the full variable domain reads DAGVTQSPTHLIKTRGQQVTLRCSPKSGHDTVSWYQQALGQGPQFIFQYYEEEERQRGNFPDRFSGHQFPNYSSELNVNALLLGDSALYLCASRDNVDTQYFGPGTRLTVL.

As regards this clonotype: The junction departs from germline at one end; a sequencing error may be responsible. J is TRBJ2-1 and V is TRBV20-1, with 10 bases identical to TRBD2. Germline assignment: CDR1 DFQATT and CDR2 SNEGSKA (reference sequence). This CDR3 comprises 12 residues. The CDR3 reads CGARTSGNEQFF. CDR3 nucleotides: TGCGGTGCAAGGACTAGCGGCAATGAGCAGTTCTTC.

This clonotype has a handful of counts. V and J are TRBV27 and TRBJ1-2, with D possibly TRBD1 on 5 matching bases. From germline, CDR1 is MNHEY and CDR2 SMNVEV (reference sequence). The CDR3 spans 13 residues. V shed 4 bases and J shed 3 bases, with 9 bases lying between them. CDR3 in amino acids: CASSSRGYYGYTF. As DNA, the CDR3 is TGTGCCAGCAGTTCAAGGGGTTACTATGGCTACACCTTC.

This chain joins TRBV6-1 and TRBJ2-5; perhaps TRBD2 as D (6 bases). From germline, CDR1 is MNHNS and CDR2 SASEGT. Trimming took off 6 bases at V and 2 bases at J, with 22 bases between the two ends. This CDR3 has 17 residues. This chain's CDR3 is CASRSTSRTLTQETQYF. CDR3 nucleotides: TGTGCCAGCAGAAGTACTAGCCGCACCCTAACTCAAGAGACCCAGTACTTC.

This clonotype was recorded a few times. V gene TRBV20-1 combines with J gene TRBJ1-1; no definite D call. The germline gives CDR1 DFQATT, CDR2 SNEGSKA (reference sequence). Trimming stripped 3 bases from V and 4 bases from J, with 18 bases between. This CDR3 has 15 residues. CDR3 loop: CSASLGSGFSTEAFF. As DNA, the CDR3 is TGCAGTGCTAGTCTGGGTTCCGGTTTTAGCACTGAAGCTTTCTTT.

This clonotype was found a few times. The V gene is TRBV4-1, the J gene TRBJ1-2; TRBD1 matches 8 bases. Germline lookup yields CDR1 MGHRA and CDR2 YSYEKL. V lost 0 bases to trimming and J lost 7 bases; unmatched junction nucleotides: 13. This CDR3 has 17 residues. CDR3: CASSQEGSGQAMSGYTF. The CDR3 region has the DNA TGCGCCAGCAGCCAAGAAGGCTCGGGACAGGCAATGAGTGGCTACACCTTC.

In this sample, this clonotype turned up many times. The chain carries TRBV28 and TRBJ2-2; no reliable D call. Germline V gives CDR1 MDHEN, CDR2 SYDVKM. V gave up 6 bases and J gave up 7 bases, with 9 bases separating them. The CDR3 totals 12 residues. The CDR3 DNA is TGTGCCAGCAGCCAGGCTAACGGGGAGCTGTTTTTT. It specifies CASSQANGELFF.

This clonotype came up a few times. The rearrangement joins TRBV10-3 to TRBJ2-5, with 9 bases identical to TRBD1. Germline values: CDR1 ENHRY, CDR2 SYGVKD. The CDR3 sequence is 15 residues long. Trimming cost V 11 bases and J 4 bases; bases outside gene matches: 14. In nucleotides, the CDR3 is TGTGCCTCAAGGGGGACAGGGCTTCAAGGAGAGACCCAGTACTTC. Amino acid sequence: CASRGTGLQGETQYF.